Below, one T cell receptor beta chain is given with its context. Its antigen is not known. Per sample, the assay covered 100,000 or so TCR templates. Using immunoSEQ multiplex PCR, the repertoire was profiled, and TCRdb retains in-frame clones only, with some absent. The table has around 100,000 clones, about 90% seen once. The data originate from a study of siplizumab effects on memory and regulatory T cells. Study-level points and caveats: Proliferating siplizumab-culture Tregs lacked confirmation of suppressive function. In controls, about a quarter of mappable alloreactive CD4+ clones were Treg-derived on average, versus about 64% with siplizumab.

V was shortened by 5 bases and J by 3 bases, with 8 bases between the two germline ends. Germline assignment: CDR1 SEHNR and CDR2 FQNEAQ (reference sequence). The CDR3 sequence is 12 residues long. The chain uses TRBV7-9 and TRBJ2-7; D possibly corresponds to TRBD1 (6 bases). The receptor was derived from a human donor in good health. Sequencing used Tregs sorted from blood. The CDR3 is CASSLTGYEQYF. The DNA for the CDR3 is TGTGCCAGCAGCCTGACAGGCTACGAGCAGTACTTC.